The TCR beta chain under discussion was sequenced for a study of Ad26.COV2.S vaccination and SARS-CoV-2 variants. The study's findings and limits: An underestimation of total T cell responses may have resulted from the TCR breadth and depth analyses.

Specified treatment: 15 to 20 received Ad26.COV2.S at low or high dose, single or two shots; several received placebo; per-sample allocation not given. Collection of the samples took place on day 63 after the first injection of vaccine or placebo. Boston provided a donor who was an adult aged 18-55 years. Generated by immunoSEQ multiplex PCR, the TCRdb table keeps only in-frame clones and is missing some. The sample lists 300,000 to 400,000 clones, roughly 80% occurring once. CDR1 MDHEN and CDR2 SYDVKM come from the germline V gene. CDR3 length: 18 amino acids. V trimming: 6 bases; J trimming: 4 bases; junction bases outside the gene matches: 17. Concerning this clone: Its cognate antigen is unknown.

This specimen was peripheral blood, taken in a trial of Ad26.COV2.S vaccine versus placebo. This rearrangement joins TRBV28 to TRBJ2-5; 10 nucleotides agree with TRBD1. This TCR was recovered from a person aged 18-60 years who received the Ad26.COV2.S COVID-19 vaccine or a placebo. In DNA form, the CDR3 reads TGTGCCAGCAGCCTCGACTCCAGGGACAGGGGCCTCGGAGAGACCCAGTACTTC. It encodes CASSLDSRDRGLGETQYF. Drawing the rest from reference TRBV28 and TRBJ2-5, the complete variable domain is DVKVTQSSRYLVKRTGEKVFLECVQDMDHENMFWYRQDPGLGLRLIYFSYDVKMKEKGDIPEGYSVSREKKERFSLILESASTNQTSMYLCASSLDSRDRGLGETQYFGPGTRLLVL.